These 27 T cell receptor beta chains came from one sample sequenced in a study of blood T cell repertoires in COVID-19. Produced via immunoSEQ multiplex PCR; TCRdb's table is partial and in-frame only. The sample contains under 300,000 clones, around 80% of which appear only once. The specimen was peripheral blood. Receptor source: a woman under 30 with acute or convalescent COVID-19.

This chain uses TRBV10-3 with TRBJ2-7; 14 bases map to TRBD2. Trimming cost V 3 bases and J 0 bases; bases outside gene matches: 7. Per the germline V gene, CDR1 is ENHRY and CDR2 is SYGVKD. The CDR3 runs to 18 residues. The CDR3 here is CAISDPGLAGVDSYEQYF. The CDR3 DNA sequence: TGTGCCATCAGTGACCCGGGACTAGCGGGAGTGGACTCCTACGAGCAGTACTTC.

The chain joins TRBV3-1 (or the pseudogene TRBV3-2) to TRBJ2-7, with a tentative D call TRBD2 (6 bases). V lost 4 bases, J lost 2 bases, and 18 bases lay in between. This CDR3 contains 16 residues. Germline V gene sequence: CDR1 LGHDT, CDR2 YNNKEL (reference sequence). The CDR3 DNA reads TGTGCCAGCAGCCCACCGCCGGGACTCACCACCTACGAGCAGTACTTC. Amino acid sequence: CASSPPPGLTTYEQYF.

The chain uses TRBV24-1 and TRBJ2-5, with 7 bases fitting TRBD2. The CDR3 has 15 residues. CDR1 is KGHDR and CDR2 is SFDVKD in the germline V gene. V gave up 4 bases and J gave up 2 bases; unmatched junction bases: 6. CDR3 sequence (DNA): TGTGCCACCAGTGACCCCGCGGGGGTACAAGAGACCCAGTACTTC. It yields the protein CATSDPAGVQETQYF.

The chain combines TRBV9 with TRBJ2-5, with TRBD2 matching 8 bases. This CDR3 comprises 16 residues. With 4 bases clipped from V and 2 bases from J, the junction kept 10 bases outside the gene matches. Per the germline V gene, CDR1 is SGDLS and CDR2 is YYNGEE. The CDR3 DNA follows: TGTGCCAGCAGCCCGGGGGGGGCGGGAGCTCAAGAGACCCAGTACTTC. Its protein product is CASSPGGAGAQETQYF.

V usage is TRBV9 and J usage is TRBJ1-1; 8 positions match TRBD1. J was trimmed by 10 bases and V by 4 bases; bases with no gene match: 12. Germline loops: CDR1 SGDLS, CDR2 YYNGEE. CDR3 length: 14 amino acids. The CDR3 bases are TGTGCCAGCAGCCCCGGCAGGGGGCTAAAGGGAGCTTTCTTT. Translating it yields CASSPGRGLKGAFF.

V usage is TRBV3-1 (or the pseudogene TRBV3-2) and J usage is TRBJ1-5; TRBD1 matches at 7 bases. This CDR3 contains 13 residues. V lost 1 base, J lost 7 bases, and 1 base stayed unmatched. Per germline, CDR1 LGHDT and CDR2 YNNKEL (reference sequence). CDR3: CASSQGDRQPQHF. As DNA, the CDR3 is TGTGCCAGCAGCCAAGGGGACAGACAGCCCCAGCATTTT.

The chain links TRBV6-2 or TRBV6-3 to TRBJ1-1; no definite D call. This CDR3 region has 14 residues. Trimming took off 6 bases at V and 0 bases at J, with 11 bases between the two ends. Germline values: CDR1 MNHEY, CDR2 SVGEGT. The CDR3 bases are TGTGCCAGCAGCCGGGTGGAGATGAACACTGAAGCTTTCTTT. The encoded protein is CASSRVEMNTEAFF.

The chain employs TRBV14 and TRBJ2-1; D gene uncertain. Trimming cost V 8 bases and J 0 bases, with 8 bases left between them. The CDR3 covers 13 residues. CDR1 is SGHDN, CDR2 FVKESK, per germline. The CDR3 reads CASRDFSYNEQFF. CDR3 nucleotides: TGTGCCAGCCGAGACTTCTCCTACAATGAGCAGTTCTTC.

The rearrangement joins TRBV28 to TRBJ1-6; 7 bases agree with TRBD1. Germline V gene sequence: CDR1 MDHEN, CDR2 SYDVKM. The V segment lost 8 bases and the J segment 9 bases; nucleotides outside the gene matches: 10. The CDR3 has 14 amino acids. The CDR3 reads CASSPGQIISPLHF. The CDR3 nucleotides read TGTGCCAGCTCACCGGGACAGATAATTTCACCCCTCCACTTT.

V and J are TRBV6-5 and TRBJ2-1, with D possibly TRBD1 on 6 matching bases. The germline CDR1 and CDR2 sequences are MNHEY and SVGAGI. CDR3 size: 14 residues. V lost 5 bases, J lost 1 base, and 9 bases lay in between. The CDR3 coding sequence is TGTGCCAGCAGTCGACAGGAGTCCTACAATGAGCAGTTCTTC. Amino acid sequence: CASSRQESYNEQFF.

The chain combines TRBV13 with TRBJ2-3, with a weak D call TRBD2 (6 bases). V was shortened by 1 base and J by 0 bases, with 14 bases between the two germline ends. CDR1 and CDR2 from the germline V gene are PRHDT and FYEKMQ (reference sequence). The CDR3 extends over 17 amino acids. The CDR3 DNA reads TGTGCCAGCAGCTTAGTCGTAGCGGATACTAGCACAGATACGCAGTATTTT. It translates to CASSLVVADTSTDTQYF.

The chain couples TRBV7-9 to TRBJ2-5; 9 bases fit TRBD1. Looked up from germline, CDR1 is SEHNR and CDR2 is FQNEAQ (reference sequence). With V trimmed by 4 bases and J by 2 bases, 2 bases remained unmatched. The CDR3 is 14 amino acids. The CDR3 sequence is CASSSGTGQETQYF. The CDR3 bases are TGTGCCAGCAGCTCCGGGACAGGGCAAGAGACCCAGTACTTC.

The chain employs TRBV13 and TRBJ2-7, with 8 bases that match TRBD1. Trimming took 5 bases from V and 0 from J; bases not matched to a gene: 12. Germline CDR1 is PRHDT and CDR2 is FYEKMQ (reference sequence). This CDR3 region has 17 residues. The CDR3 sequence is CASSLQYRDRSSYEQYF. CDR3 DNA sequence: TGTGCCAGCAGCCTACAGTACCGGGACAGGTCCTCCTACGAGCAGTACTTC.

This clone was seen only once. The chain joins TRBV15 to TRBJ2-3; unclear D gene. V lost 1 base and J 1 base, leaving 6 bases between the germline ends. The CDR3 consists of 14 residues. Germline CDR1 LNHNV, CDR2 YYDKDF (reference sequence). For the CDR3, the DNA is TGTGCCACCAGCAGAGCGCAGGGCACAGATACGCAGTATTTT. It codes for CATSRAQGTDTQYF.

The J gene is TRBJ1-5, the V gene TRBV19, with D unclear. The V gene's germline CDR1 is LNHDA and CDR2 SQIVND (reference sequence). There are 14 residues in the CDR3. The V end was cut by 7 bases, the J end by 2 bases, with 12 bases between. The CDR3 DNA sequence: TGTGCCAGTAAGGACTTTATCGGCAATCAGCCCCAGCATTTT. It translates to CASKDFIGNQPQHF.

This clone was observed once. This sequence joins TRBV28 and TRBJ1-2, with 9 bases aligning to TRBD1. This CDR3 contains 15 residues. Germline CDR1 and CDR2: MDHEN and SYDVKM. V gave up 5 bases and J gave up 4 bases; unmatched junction bases: 8. CDR3 in amino acids: CASSHLGTGSYGYTF. The DNA for the CDR3 is TGTGCCAGCAGTCACCTTGGGACAGGGAGCTATGGCTACACCTTC.

J is TRBJ2-2 and V is TRBV5-4, with a tentative D call TRBD2 (5 bases). V shed 0 bases and J shed 4 bases, with 10 bases lying between them. CDR1 is SGHNT, CDR2 YYREEE, per germline (reference sequence). The CDR3 has 15 residues. CDR3 in DNA: TGTGCCAGCAGCTTGGGCGGGCAGGCCACCGGGGAGCTGTTTTTT. Its protein is CASSLGGQATGELFF.

The rearrangement links TRBV27 to TRBJ2-7; 10 positions match TRBD2. Germline V lookup: CDR1 MNHEY, CDR2 SMNVEV (reference sequence). The CDR3 runs 18 residues. V shed 6 bases and J 0 bases; nucleotides not matched to a gene: 14. The CDR3: CASRPGLAKFISSYEQYF. Here the CDR3 DNA reads TGTGCCAGCAGACCGGGACTAGCGAAGTTTATCAGCTCCTACGAGCAGTACTTC.

V gene TRBV19 combines with J gene TRBJ2-3, with D possibly being TRBD1 (5 bases). This CDR3 has 14 amino acids. Germline CDR1 LNHDA, CDR2 SQIVND (reference sequence). The V and J ends lost 3 bases and 2 bases respectively, with 9 bases between them. CDR3 sequence: CASSMDTHTDTQYF. The CDR3, as DNA: TGTGCCAGTAGTATGGACACCCACACAGATACGCAGTATTTT.

This chain uses TRBV27 with TRBJ2-1; 11 nucleotides match TRBD1. This CDR3 has 17 residues. From germline, CDR1 is MNHEY and CDR2 SMNVEV (reference sequence). The junction had 13 bases not matched to a gene; V was cut back by 6 bases and J by 6 bases. CDR3 protein: CASSLTIMGTGGNEQFF. Here the CDR3 DNA reads TGTGCCAGCAGCCTAACTATTATGGGGACAGGGGGCAATGAGCAGTTCTTC.

The gene calls are TRBV6-2 or TRBV6-3 and TRBJ2-5; 7 bases map to TRBD2. The ends lost 2 bases at V and 5 bases at J; junction bases unmatched: 14. This CDR3 is 17 amino acids long. The germline V gene encodes CDR1 MNHEY and CDR2 SVGEGT. The CDR3 reads CASSYPQPGGSRETQYF. The CDR3 nucleotides are TGTGCCAGCAGTTACCCCCAGCCGGGCGGGAGCCGCGAGACCCAGTACTTC.

The chain uses TRBV14 and TRBJ1-2, with a tentative D call TRBD1 (5 bases). Trimming took 2 bases from V and 4 from J, leaving 8 bases between them. Germline V CDR1 and CDR2: SGHDN, FVKESK. CDR3 length equals 13 residues. CDR3 DNA sequence: TGTGCCAGCAGCCAACAGACAGCCTATGGCTACACCTTC. This translates into CASSQQTAYGYTF.

The J gene is TRBJ1-5, the V gene TRBV19; 8 positions agree with TRBD1. The J segment lost 0 bases and the V segment lost 6 bases, leaving 4 bases of the junction unmatched. The CDR3 covers 15 residues. In germline, CDR1 is LNHDA, CDR2 SQIVND (reference sequence). CDR3 bases: TGTGCCAGTAGGGAGGACAGGGCTAGCAATCAGCCCCAGCATTTT. The encoded protein is CASREDRASNQPQHF.

In regard to this clone: Distinct nucleotide sequences in the sample also encode this CDR3. The genes are TRBV6-5 and TRBJ1-1; D remains ambiguous. V lost 2 bases to trimming and J lost 0 bases, with 4 bases between them. The CDR3 covers 13 residues. Per germline, CDR1 MNHEY and CDR2 SVGAGI. The CDR3: CASSYSMNTEAFF. The CDR3 region has the DNA TGTGCCAGCAGTTACAGCATGAACACTGAAGCTTTCTTT.

The chain employs TRBV19 and TRBJ1-4; possibly TRBD1 for D (5 bases). This CDR3 is built from 13 residues. Germline V gene sequence: CDR1 LNHDA, CDR2 SQIVND (reference sequence). The V end was cut by 7 bases, the J end by 7 bases, with 13 bases between. DNA for the CDR3: TGTGCCAGTAAGGGCAGGGCCGCTGAAAAACTGTTTTTT. Translation: CASKGRAAEKLFF.

The chain uses TRBV29-1 and TRBJ1-2; TRBD1 matches 7 bases. In germline, CDR1 is SQVTM, CDR2 ANQGSEA. V was pared by 6 bases and J by 7 bases, with 20 bases of the junction left unmatched. This CDR3 is built from 16 residues. CDR3 amino acids: CSVEKKKTGERPGYTF. The CDR3, as DNA: TGCAGCGTGGAGAAAAAGAAAACAGGGGAGCGGCCTGGCTACACCTTC. The whole variable domain, remainder taken from reference TRBV29-1 and TRBJ1-2, is SAVISQKPSRDICQRGTSLTIQCQVDSQVTMMFWYRQQPGQSLTLIATANQGSEATYESGFVIDKFPISRPNLTFSTLTVSNMSPEDSSIYLCSVEKKKTGERPGYTFGSGTRLTVV.

CDR3 residues: CASSFRLAGVDEQYF. For the CDR3, the DNA is TGTGCCAGCAGCTTCCGACTAGCGGGAGTAGACGAGCAGTACTTC. V usage is TRBV7-9 and J usage is TRBJ2-7; 12 nucleotides agree with TRBD2. Unmatched junction bases numbered 5, after V lost 3 bases and J lost 5 bases. Germline CDR1 SEHNR, CDR2 FQNEAQ (reference sequence). The CDR3 is 15 amino acids.